These 8 T cell receptor beta chains were sequenced from one sample in a study of cytomegalovirus exposure and HLA in healthy donors. PCR was performed using 60 Vbeta and 13 Jbeta primers. This table comes from immunoSEQ multiplex PCR, and its TCRdb copy is limited to in-frame clones, with some not included. The table has 95,000 to 100,000 clones, 85% to 90% seen once; the top ten hold about 3.9%. The sample comprised PBMCs. The source of these receptors is a young man in good health and CMV-seronegative.

The V and J genes are TRBV6-5 and TRBJ2-1, with 8 bases fitting TRBD1. The CDR3 length is 14 residues. From germline, CDR1 is MNHEY and CDR2 SVGAGI. The junction had 13 bases not matched to a gene; V was cut back by 6 bases and J by 12 bases. CDR3 protein: CASRSPGQVALQFF. As DNA, the CDR3 is TGTGCCAGCAGAAGTCCGGGACAGGTCGCTTTGCAGTTCTTC.

The chain uses TRBV27 and TRBJ1-4; TRBD1 is a possible D gene (5 bases). V lost 6 bases and J lost 8, with 16 bases in between. From germline, CDR1 is MNHEY and CDR2 SMNVEV (reference sequence). CDR3 length equals 14 residues. CDR3 bases: TGTGCCAGCAGAACCGGGGCCGGGGGGGAAAAACTGTTTTTT. Translated, it gives CASRTGAGGEKLFF.

The chain is built from TRBV5-4 and TRBJ2-7; 7 positions agree with TRBD1. The CDR3 extends over 16 amino acids. CDR1 and CDR2 from the germline V gene are SGHNT and YYREEE (reference sequence). V lost 3 bases to trimming and J lost 0 bases; unmatched junction nucleotides: 9. The CDR3 sequence is CASSWTGTASSYEQYF. The CDR3 DNA reads as TGTGCCAGCAGCTGGACCGGGACAGCGAGCTCCTACGAGCAGTACTTC.

The chain has TRBV9 and TRBJ2-1, with TRBD2 as a possible D gene (7 bases). The CDR3 spans 16 residues. Germline CDR1 and CDR2: SGDLS and YYNGEE. The germline V and J ends were trimmed by 0 bases and 3 bases, with 13 bases remaining between them. The CDR3 DNA reads TGTGCCAGCAGCGTAGGGGGGGCGGGGGACTACAATGAGCAGTTCTTC. This sequence encodes CASSVGGAGDYNEQFF.

This rearrangement joins TRBV7-6 to TRBJ1-4; D is possibly TRBD1 (6 bases). With 5 bases removed from V and 0 bases from J, the gap between germline ends came to 13 bases. Looked up from germline, CDR1 is SGHVS and CDR2 is FNYEAQ. The CDR3 spans 16 residues. CDR3 DNA: TGTGCCAGCAGCAACGGACAGTCCGCAACTAATGAAAAACTGTTTTTT. This gives the protein CASSNGQSATNEKLFF. Full variable domain (outside the CDR3, taken from reference TRBV7-6 and TRBJ1-4): GAGVSQSPRYKVTKRGQDVALRCDPISGHVSLYWYRQALGQGPEFLTYFNYEAQQDKSGLPNDRFSAERPEGSISTLTIQRTEQRDSAMYRCASSNGQSATNEKLFFGSGTQLSVL.

The rearrangement joins TRBV5-6 to TRBJ2-7, with 10 bases fitting TRBD1. This CDR3 has 15 amino acids. Germline-derived CDR1 and CDR2 are SGHDT and YYEEEE. V gave up 4 bases and J gave up 4 bases; unmatched junction bases: 8. The CDR3 DNA follows: TGTGCCAGCAGCCCTGGTCCGGGACAGGGGTACGAGCAGTACTTC. Translating gives CASSPGPGQGYEQYF.

This chain connects TRBV28 to TRBJ2-7, with a possible D match to TRBD2 (6 bases). The ends were cut back, 10 bases at V and 0 bases at J, with 13 bases in the middle. Germline V gene sequence: CDR1 MDHEN, CDR2 SYDVKM. The CDR3 loop spans 13 amino acids. In nucleotides, the CDR3 is TGTGCCACCTGGGACTGGAGCTCCTACGAGCAGTACTTC. Residues: CATWDWSSYEQYF.

The chain uses TRBV9 and TRBJ2-5; 11 nucleotides align to TRBD2. The CDR3 length is 15 residues. Germline values: CDR1 SGDLS, CDR2 YYNGEE. The trim removed 1 base at V and 5 bases at J, leaving 4 bases unmatched. CDR3 loop: CASSVISGRGETQYF. The CDR3 DNA reads TGTGCCAGCAGCGTAATTAGCGGGAGGGGGGAGACCCAGTACTTC.